The rows below give T cell receptor beta chains drawn from one sample of a study of shared clonotypes between healthy human individuals. Method: immunoSEQ multiplex PCR; TCRdb's copy keeps in-frame clones and lacks some. Of millions of clones in the sample, about 92% were seen once. Sequenced material: naive CD4+ T cells sorted from blood. The receptor source for this set is a man aged 18 to 35 in good health. Each CDR3 is given with its conserved first and last residue. A D gene is named only where the DNA matches it firmly. A row's size may be missing; if present it is once, few, many or a size class.

j_call: TRBJ2-2; clone_size: once; d_call: -; v_call: TRBV6-1; cdr3_aa: CASNGGRATGELFF; cdr3_nt: TGTGCCAGCAATGGGGGCCGAGCCACCGGGGAGCTGTTTTTT
j_call: TRBJ2-1; clone_size: -; d_call: -; v_call: TRBV18; cdr3_aa: CASSFSRNSYNEQFF; cdr3_nt: TGTGCCAGCTCCTTTTCACGGAACTCCTACAATGAGCAGTTCTTC
j_call: TRBJ2-5; clone_size: -; d_call: -; v_call: TRBV6-1; cdr3_aa: CASSEGAGSGETQYF; cdr3_nt: TGTGCCAGCAGTGAAGGGGCAGGGAGCGGCGAGACCCAGTACTTC
j_call: TRBJ1-1; clone_size: once; d_call: -; v_call: TRBV5-1; cdr3_aa: CASSLDPGDTEAFF; cdr3_nt: TGCGCCAGCAGCTTGGACCCAGGGGACACTGAAGCTTTCTTT
j_call: TRBJ2-1; clone_size: -; d_call: -; v_call: TRBV11-3; cdr3_aa: CASSLDVQEYNEQFF; cdr3_nt: TGTGCCAGCAGCTTAGATGTCCAGGAGTACAATGAGCAGTTCTTC
j_call: TRBJ1-3; clone_size: -; d_call: -; v_call: TRBV5-6; cdr3_aa: CASSLLGTGNTIYF; cdr3_nt: TGTGCCAGCAGCTTACTCGGAACTGGAAACACCATATATTTT
j_call: TRBJ2-4; clone_size: -; d_call: -; v_call: TRBV28; cdr3_aa: CASSVNRVNTKNIQYF; cdr3_nt: TGTGCCAGCAGTGTTAACAGGGTTAATACCAAAAACATTCAGTACTTC
j_call: TRBJ1-2; clone_size: -; d_call: -; v_call: TRBV30; cdr3_aa: CAWSLPYGYTF; cdr3_nt: TGTGCCTGGAGTCTCCCCTATGGCTACACCTTC
j_call: TRBJ2-3; clone_size: -; d_call: -; v_call: TRBV29-1; cdr3_aa: CSASGILTDTQYF; cdr3_nt: TGCAGCGCCTCAGGAATACTCACAGATACGCAGTATTTT
j_call: TRBJ1-2; clone_size: -; d_call: TRBD1; v_call: TRBV28; cdr3_aa: CASSPLQGARDDGYTF; cdr3_nt: TGTGCCAGCAGTCCGCTACAGGGGGCGCGGGACGATGGCTACACCTTC
j_call: TRBJ1-1; clone_size: -; d_call: TRBD1; v_call: TRBV19; cdr3_aa: CASERGQGSTEAFF; cdr3_nt: TGTGCCAGCGAGCGCGGACAGGGGAGCACTGAAGCTTTCTTT
j_call: TRBJ1-5; clone_size: once; d_call: -; v_call: TRBV30; cdr3_aa: CAWSTGDSGGPQHF; cdr3_nt: TGTGCCTGGAGTACAGGAGACTCGGGTGGGCCCCAGCATTTT
j_call: TRBJ2-7; clone_size: -; d_call: -; v_call: TRBV4-1; cdr3_aa: CASSQPLGAVGSYEQYF; cdr3_nt: TGCGCCAGCAGCCAGCCATTGGGCGCCGTTGGCTCCTACGAGCAGTACTTC
j_call: TRBJ2-7; clone_size: -; d_call: -; v_call: TRBV7-8; cdr3_aa: CASRLVNGPYEQYF; cdr3_nt: TGTGCCAGCAGACTGGTAAATGGCCCCTACGAGCAGTACTTC
j_call: TRBJ1-2; clone_size: few; d_call: -; v_call: TRBV7-9; cdr3_aa: CASSLSPAGDGYTF; cdr3_nt: TGTGCCAGCAGCTTAAGTCCGGCAGGGGATGGCTACACCTTC
j_call: TRBJ1-2; clone_size: -; d_call: -; v_call: TRBV4-1; cdr3_aa: CASSQVEGRRGYTF; cdr3_nt: TGCGCCAGCAGCCAAGTAGAGGGGCGTCGGGGCTACACCTTC
j_call: TRBJ2-6; clone_size: -; d_call: -; v_call: TRBV27; cdr3_aa: CASSLRGSISGANVLTF; cdr3_nt: TGTGCCAGCAGTTTACGGGGGTCTATTTCTGGGGCCAACGTCCTGACTTTC
j_call: TRBJ1-6; clone_size: -; d_call: TRBD1; v_call: TRBV19; cdr3_aa: CASGQEVNSPLHF; cdr3_nt: TGTGCCAGTGGACAGGAGGTAAATTCACCCCTCCACTTT
j_call: TRBJ2-2; clone_size: -; d_call: -; v_call: TRBV4-3; cdr3_aa: CASSQEVAPSTGELFF; cdr3_nt: TGCGCCAGCAGCCAAGAGGTAGCCCCTAGCACCGGGGAGCTGTTTTTT
j_call: TRBJ1-6; clone_size: -; d_call: -; v_call: TRBV6-5; cdr3_aa: CASSYSIAGKNSPLHF; cdr3_nt: TGTGCCAGCAGTTACTCGATTGCAGGGAAGAATTCACCCCTCCACTTT
j_call: TRBJ2-7; clone_size: -; d_call: -; v_call: TRBV7-2; cdr3_aa: CASSQTGSVYEQYF; cdr3_nt: TGTGCCAGCAGCCAAACAGGGTCGGTCTACGAGCAGTACTTC
j_call: TRBJ2-7; clone_size: -; d_call: -; v_call: TRBV5-1; cdr3_aa: CASSIAGQFSYEQYF; cdr3_nt: TGCGCCAGCAGCATAGCGGGACAGTTCTCCTACGAGCAGTACTTC
j_call: TRBJ1-1; clone_size: -; d_call: -; v_call: TRBV11-1; cdr3_aa: CASSLEGGGTEAFF; cdr3_nt: TGTGCCAGCAGCTTAGAAGGAGGGGGGACTGAAGCTTTCTTT
j_call: TRBJ2-7; clone_size: -; d_call: -; v_call: TRBV18; cdr3_aa: CASSPHRTSSGEQYF; cdr3_nt: TGTGCCAGCTCACCCCATAGGACCTCATCGGGTGAGCAGTACTTC
j_call: TRBJ2-1; clone_size: once; d_call: TRBD1; v_call: TRBV7-2; cdr3_aa: CASSQGTAIYNEQFF; cdr3_nt: TGTGCCAGCAGCCAGGGGACAGCAATCTACAATGAGCAGTTCTTC
j_call: TRBJ1-1; clone_size: few; d_call: -; v_call: TRBV6-5; cdr3_aa: CASSVRDEAFF; cdr3_nt: TGTGCCAGCAGTGTCCGGGACGAAGCTTTCTTT
j_call: TRBJ1-3; clone_size: -; d_call: -; v_call: TRBV6-1; cdr3_aa: CASIQPTISGNTIYF; cdr3_nt: TGTGCCAGCATTCAACCAACCATTTCTGGAAACACCATATATTTT
j_call: TRBJ1-1; clone_size: -; d_call: -; v_call: TRBV11-3; cdr3_aa: CASSLGGVKTEAFF; cdr3_nt: TGTGCCAGCAGCTTAGGAGGGGTAAAGACTGAAGCTTTCTTT
j_call: TRBJ2-1; clone_size: -; d_call: TRBD2; v_call: TRBV11-2; cdr3_aa: CASSLAGAPNEQFF; cdr3_nt: TGTGCCAGCAGCCTAGCGGGGGCCCCTAATGAGCAGTTCTTC
j_call: TRBJ2-1; clone_size: -; d_call: -; v_call: TRBV5-1; cdr3_aa: CASSLEQGGDEQFF; cdr3_nt: TGCGCCAGCAGCTTGGAACAGGGTGGCGATGAGCAGTTCTTC
j_call: TRBJ2-3; clone_size: -; d_call: TRBD2; v_call: TRBV6-1; cdr3_aa: CASSELASGGRGTDTQYF; cdr3_nt: TGTGCCAGCAGTGAACTGGCTAGCGGGGGGCGGGGCACAGATACGCAGTATTTT
j_call: TRBJ2-6; clone_size: -; d_call: -; v_call: TRBV9; cdr3_aa: CASSVMTTVGGANVLTF; cdr3_nt: TGTGCCAGCAGCGTAATGACGACCGTAGGTGGGGCCAACGTCCTGACTTTC
j_call: TRBJ2-1; clone_size: -; d_call: -; v_call: TRBV30; cdr3_aa: CAWSVGNPYNEQFF; cdr3_nt: TGTGCCTGGAGTGTCGGGAATCCCTACAATGAGCAGTTCTTC
j_call: TRBJ2-1; clone_size: -; d_call: TRBD2; v_call: TRBV19; cdr3_aa: CASRLDSGTYSEQFF; cdr3_nt: TGTGCCAGTAGGCTGGATAGCGGGACCTACAGTGAGCAGTTCTTC
j_call: TRBJ2-1; clone_size: -; d_call: TRBD2; v_call: TRBV7-2; cdr3_aa: CASSAAGTSGANEQFF; cdr3_nt: TGTGCCAGCAGCGCAGCCGGGACTAGCGGGGCAAATGAGCAGTTCTTC
j_call: TRBJ2-5; clone_size: -; d_call: -; v_call: TRBV29-1; cdr3_aa: CSVNSGQETQYF; cdr3_nt: TGCAGCGTTAATTCAGGCCAAGAGACCCAGTACTTC
j_call: TRBJ2-1; clone_size: -; d_call: -; v_call: TRBV21-1; cdr3_aa: CASSKKTSGRVPSYNEQFF; cdr3_nt: TGTGCCAGCAGCAAAAAGACTAGCGGGAGGGTCCCCTCTTACAATGAGCAGTTCTTC
j_call: TRBJ2-2; clone_size: -; d_call: -; v_call: TRBV4-1; cdr3_aa: CASSQGVWNTGELFF; cdr3_nt: TGCGCCAGCAGCCAAGGGGTCTGGAACACCGGGGAGCTGTTTTTT
j_call: TRBJ1-1; clone_size: once; d_call: -; v_call: TRBV30; cdr3_aa: CAWSPNFNTEAFF; cdr3_nt: TGTGCCTGGAGTCCAAATTTTAACACTGAAGCTTTCTTT
j_call: TRBJ2-7; clone_size: -; d_call: TRBD2; v_call: TRBV5-1; cdr3_aa: CASSGGGVNEQYF; cdr3_nt: TGCGCCAGCAGCGGGGGAGGGGTCAACGAGCAGTACTTC
j_call: TRBJ2-7; clone_size: -; d_call: -; v_call: TRBV6-5; cdr3_aa: CASSPGENEQYF; cdr3_nt: TGTGCCAGCAGTCCAGGGGAAAACGAGCAGTACTTC
j_call: TRBJ2-6; clone_size: -; d_call: -; v_call: TRBV7-2; cdr3_aa: CASSRGATLAGANVLTF; cdr3_nt: TGTGCCAGCAGCCGAGGGGCAACACTCGCTGGGGCCAACGTCCTGACTTTC
j_call: TRBJ2-3; clone_size: -; d_call: -; v_call: TRBV10-3; cdr3_aa: CAISEFEGDTQYF; cdr3_nt: TGTGCCATCAGTGAGTTCGAAGGAGATACGCAGTATTTT
j_call: TRBJ1-2; clone_size: once; d_call: TRBD1; v_call: TRBV28; cdr3_aa: CASRGTGVHGYTF; cdr3_nt: TGTGCCAGCAGAGGGACAGGGGTCCATGGCTACACCTTC
j_call: TRBJ1-1; clone_size: -; d_call: -; v_call: TRBV6-1; cdr3_aa: CASSYMGTAFF; cdr3_nt: TGTGCCAGCAGTTACATGGGGACAGCTTTCTTT
j_call: TRBJ1-6; clone_size: -; d_call: -; v_call: TRBV5-6; cdr3_aa: CASSFGGLNNSPLHF; cdr3_nt: TGTGCCAGCAGCTTCGGGGGGTTAAATAATTCACCCCTCCACTTT